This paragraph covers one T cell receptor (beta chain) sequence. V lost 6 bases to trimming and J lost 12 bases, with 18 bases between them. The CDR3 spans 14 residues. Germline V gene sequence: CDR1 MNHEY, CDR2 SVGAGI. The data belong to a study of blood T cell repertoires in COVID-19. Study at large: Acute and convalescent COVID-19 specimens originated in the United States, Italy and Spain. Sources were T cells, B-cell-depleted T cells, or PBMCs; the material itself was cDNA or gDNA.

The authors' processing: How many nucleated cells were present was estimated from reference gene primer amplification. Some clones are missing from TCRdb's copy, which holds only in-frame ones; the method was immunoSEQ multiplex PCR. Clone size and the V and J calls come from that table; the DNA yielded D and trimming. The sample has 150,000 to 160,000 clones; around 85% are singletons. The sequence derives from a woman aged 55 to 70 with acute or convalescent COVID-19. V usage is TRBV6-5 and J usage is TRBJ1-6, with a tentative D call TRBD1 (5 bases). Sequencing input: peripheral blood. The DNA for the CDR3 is TGTGCCAGCAGGGATGGGGGGGGAATGAGACCCCTCCACTTT. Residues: CASRDGGGMRPLHF.